Listed below are T cell receptor beta chains from one sample, sequenced in a study of OX40 agonist ivuxolimab in advanced cancers. Sequenced by immunoSEQ multiplex PCR; TCRdb stores in-frame clones only, minus some. The table records about 35,000 clones, over 80% of them present only once. The sample in question was CD4+ or CD8+ T cells sorted from blood, obtained in a trial of the OX40 agonist ivuxolimab. These receptors were taken from an adult with an advanced solid tumor such as melanoma, head and neck, liver or kidney cancer. CDR3s include the opening cysteine and the closing phenylalanine or tryptophan. Fields, in order: clone size, V gene, D gene, J gene, CDR3 DNA, CDR3 protein. The D gene is left open where the match is weak. Rows give clone size only sometimes, using once, few, many, or a class for an expanded clone.

-	TRBV5-4	-	TRBJ2-5	TGTGCCAGCAGCCTTGGCCAGTCCGAGACCCAGTACTTC	CASSLGQSETQYF
few	TRBV29-1	TRBD1	TRBJ1-1	TGCAGCGTCGCGGGACAGCTGAGGACTGAAGCTTTCTTT	CSVAGQLRTEAFF
-	TRBV10-3	TRBD2	TRBJ2-1	TGTGCCATCAGTGAGGATCTAGCGGGAGGGGGTGAGCAGTTCTTC	CAISEDLAGGGEQFF
-	TRBV20-1	-	TRBJ2-7	TGCAGTGCTAGATGGGAGGAGCAGTACTTC	CSARWEEQYF
-	TRBV25-1	-	TRBJ2-4	TGTGCCAGCAGTGAATATCGGGGTGGGGACATTCAGTACTTC	CASSEYRGGDIQYF
-	TRBV6-5	-	TRBJ2-2	TGTGCCAGCAGTCAGACCACTGTGGGGGAGCTGTTTTTT	CASSQTTVGELFF
-	TRBV5-1	-	TRBJ2-1	TGCGCCAGCAGCTTGGCCCCCAGCGGAACCCTCAATGAGCAGTTCTTC	CASSLAPSGTLNEQFF
medium-sized	TRBV9	-	TRBJ1-5	TGTGCCAGCAGCGTGGATAAGGCTCATCGGCAGCCCCAGCATTTT	CASSVDKAHRQPQHF
-	TRBV11-2	-	TRBJ1-3	TGTGCCAGCAGCTTAGATCGAAACACCATATATTTT	CASSLDRNTIYF
once	TRBV2	-	TRBJ2-7	TGTGCCAGCCGAGGAGGGGTTGACGAGCAGTACTTC	CASRGGVDEQYF
-	TRBV5-1	-	TRBJ2-7	TGCGCCAGCAGCTTGGGCCAGACGAGCTCCTACGAGCAGTACTTC	CASSLGQTSSYEQYF
-	TRBV6-1	-	TRBJ1-2	TGTGCCAGCAGTGAGATGGTTGGCAGGGTCGGCTACACCTTC	CASSEMVGRVGYTF
-	TRBV19	TRBD1	TRBJ1-4	TGTGCCAGTAGTATATCCTGGACAGGGATGAGGGAAAAACTGTTTTTT	CASSISWTGMREKLFF
-	TRBV6-6	-	TRBJ1-5	TGTGCCAGCATCAAGCAGGGACCGGGCTACCAGCCCCAGCATTTT	CASIKQGPGYQPQHF
-	TRBV27	-	TRBJ2-1	TGTGCCAGCCAAATCGGTTACTCTGGGTCCTACAATGAGCAGTTCTTC	CASQIGYSGSYNEQFF
-	TRBV9	TRBD2	TRBJ2-7	TGTGCCAGCAGCTCTACGGAAGTAGCGGGAGCCAAGCAGTACTTC	CASSSTEVAGAKQYF